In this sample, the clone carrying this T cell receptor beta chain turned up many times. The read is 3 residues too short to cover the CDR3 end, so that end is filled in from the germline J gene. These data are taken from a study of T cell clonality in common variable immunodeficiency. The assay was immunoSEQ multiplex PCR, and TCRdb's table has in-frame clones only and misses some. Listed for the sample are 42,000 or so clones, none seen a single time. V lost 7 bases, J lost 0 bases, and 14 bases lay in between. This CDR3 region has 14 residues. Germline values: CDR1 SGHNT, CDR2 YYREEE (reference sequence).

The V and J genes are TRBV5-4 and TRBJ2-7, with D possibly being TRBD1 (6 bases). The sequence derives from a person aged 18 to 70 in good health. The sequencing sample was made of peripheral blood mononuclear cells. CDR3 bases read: TGTGCCAGCTCACCAGGGGTCAGCTCCTACGAG. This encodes CASSPGVSSYE. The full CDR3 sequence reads CASSPGVSSYEQYF.